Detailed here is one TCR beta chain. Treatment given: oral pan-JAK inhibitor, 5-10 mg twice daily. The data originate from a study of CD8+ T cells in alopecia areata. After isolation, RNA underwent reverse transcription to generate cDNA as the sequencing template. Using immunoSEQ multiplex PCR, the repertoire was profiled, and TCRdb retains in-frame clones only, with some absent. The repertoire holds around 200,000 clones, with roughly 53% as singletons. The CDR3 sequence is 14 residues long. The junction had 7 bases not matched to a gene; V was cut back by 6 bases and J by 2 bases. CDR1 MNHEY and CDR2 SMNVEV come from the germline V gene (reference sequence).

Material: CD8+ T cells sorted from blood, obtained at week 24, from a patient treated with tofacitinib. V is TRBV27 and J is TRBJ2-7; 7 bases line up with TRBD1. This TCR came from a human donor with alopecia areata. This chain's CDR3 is CASRPPDRPYEQYF. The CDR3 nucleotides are TGTGCCAGCAGGCCCCCGGACAGGCCCTACGAGCAGTACTTC.